This T cell receptor (beta chain) was sequenced during a study of type 1 regulatory T cells. Study at large: T-allo10 is a Tr1-enriched, alloantigen-specific CD4 T cell product made in vitro.

The CDR3 loop spans 13 amino acids. CDR1 and CDR2 (germline): MNHNS, SASEGT. V lost 6 bases, J lost 6 bases, and 12 bases lay in between. This clonotype has only a few counts. Each CDR3 protein is one row after TCRdb ran MiXCR on the reads. This repertoire shows over 90,000 distinct CDR3 sequences, 25% to 40% found once; its top ten account for 2% to 2.5%. Material: CD4+ T cells, either the whole sample or a sorted fraction (not recorded which). This clonotype was obtained from a human donor in good health. The chain employs TRBV6-1 and TRBJ1-5; D not resolved. The CDR3 protein is CASRAGMGQPQHF. CDR3 DNA: TGTGCCAGCAGGGCGGGGATGGGTCAGCCCCAGCATTTT.